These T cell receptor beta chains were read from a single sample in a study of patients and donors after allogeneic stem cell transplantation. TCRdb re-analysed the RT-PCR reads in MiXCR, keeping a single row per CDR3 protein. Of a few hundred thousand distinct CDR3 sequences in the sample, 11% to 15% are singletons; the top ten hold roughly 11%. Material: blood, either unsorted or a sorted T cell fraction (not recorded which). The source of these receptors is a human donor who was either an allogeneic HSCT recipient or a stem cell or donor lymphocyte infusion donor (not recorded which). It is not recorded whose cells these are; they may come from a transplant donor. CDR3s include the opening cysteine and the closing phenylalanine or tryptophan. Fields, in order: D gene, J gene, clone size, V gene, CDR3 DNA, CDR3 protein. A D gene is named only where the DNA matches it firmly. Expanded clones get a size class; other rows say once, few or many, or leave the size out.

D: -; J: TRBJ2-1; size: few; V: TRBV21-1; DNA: TGTGCCAGCAGCAAAGAATTGAAGGCCAATGAGCAGTTCTTC; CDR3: CASSKELKANEQFF
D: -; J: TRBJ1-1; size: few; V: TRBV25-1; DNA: TGTGCCAGCAGTGAGGCAAGGGACGCCAAAGCTTTCTTT; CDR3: CASSEARDAKAFF
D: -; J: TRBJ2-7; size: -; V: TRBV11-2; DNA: TGTGCCAGCAGCGCCCAAGGCCTACCGGCCTACGAGCAGTACTTC; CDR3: CASSAQGLPAYEQYF
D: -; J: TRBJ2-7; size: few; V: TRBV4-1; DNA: TGCGCCAGCAGCCAAATGGATGAAACCGGAGAGCAGTACTTC; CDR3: CASSQMDETGEQYF
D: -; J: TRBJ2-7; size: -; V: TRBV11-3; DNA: TGTGCCAGCAGCTTAGATGAGGTGGGGGCGGCCTACGAGCAGTACTTC; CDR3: CASSLDEVGAAYEQYF
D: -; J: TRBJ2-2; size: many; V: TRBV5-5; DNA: TGTGCCAGCAGCACGGGTCTCACCGGGGAGCTGTTTTTT; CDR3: CASSTGLTGELFF
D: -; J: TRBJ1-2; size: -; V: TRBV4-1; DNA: TGCGCCAGCAGCCAAGCGGACCGAAAGGGTGGCTACACCTTC; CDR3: CASSQADRKGGYTF
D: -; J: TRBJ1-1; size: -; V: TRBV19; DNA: TGTGCCAGTAGTATTGTGGGACACCCCTTTGAAGCTTTCTTT; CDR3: CASSIVGHPFEAFF
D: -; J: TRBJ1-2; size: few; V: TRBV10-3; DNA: TGTGCCATCAGCCAGGACAGAGGCTATGGCTACACCTTC; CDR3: CAISQDRGYGYTF
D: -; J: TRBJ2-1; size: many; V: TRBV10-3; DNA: TGTGCCATCCGCCCCGGTGGGGGGGCTGTAAGTGAGCAGTTCTTC; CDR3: CAIRPGGGAVSEQFF
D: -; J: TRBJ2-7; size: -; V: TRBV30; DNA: TGTGCCTGGAGTGAAGCGACGGAGCAGTACTTC; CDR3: CAWSEATEQYF
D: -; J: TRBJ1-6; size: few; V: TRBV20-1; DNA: TGCAGTGCTAGACCTGGAGGGGGGGATTCACCCCTCCACTTT; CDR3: CSARPGGGDSPLHF
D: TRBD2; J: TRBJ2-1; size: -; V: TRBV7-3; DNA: TGTGCCAGCAGCTCCGAATTCAGCGGGGGGGACAATAAGCAGTTCTTC; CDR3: CASSSEFSGGDNKQFF
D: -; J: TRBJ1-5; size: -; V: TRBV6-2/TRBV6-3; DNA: TGTGCCAGCAGACGATTCCCCACAGGGTCGCGCAATCAGCCCCAGCATTTT; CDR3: CASRRFPTGSRNQPQHF
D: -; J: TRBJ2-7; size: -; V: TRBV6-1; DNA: TGTGCCAGCAGTGAAGAACGCTTTGCCTACGAGCAGTACTTC; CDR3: CASSEERFAYEQYF
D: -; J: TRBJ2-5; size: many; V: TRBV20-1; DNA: TGCAGTGCAAACAGATGGGAAGAGACCCAGTACTTC; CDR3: CSANRWEETQYF
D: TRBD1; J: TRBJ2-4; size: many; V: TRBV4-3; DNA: TGCGCCAGCAGCCATGGGACAGGGGAGGTTGTCGACATTCAGTACTTC; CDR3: CASSHGTGEVVDIQYF
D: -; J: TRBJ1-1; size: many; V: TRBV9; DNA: TGTGCCAGCAGCGGTGTTTGGGGGGACGCTTTCTTT; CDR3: CASSGVWGDAFF
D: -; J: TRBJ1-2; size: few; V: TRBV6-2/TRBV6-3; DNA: TGTGCCAGCAGGGAAACCGGGCGAGACTATGGCTACACCTTC; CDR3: CASRETGRDYGYTF
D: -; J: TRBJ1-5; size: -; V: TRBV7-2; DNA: TGTGCCAGCAGCTTAGAGAGCAATCAGCCCCAGCATTTT; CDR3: CASSLESNQPQHF
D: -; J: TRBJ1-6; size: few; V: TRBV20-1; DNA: TGCAGTGCTAGAGATTTGGTGGCCACCTATAATTCACCCCTCCACTTT; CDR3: CSARDLVATYNSPLHF
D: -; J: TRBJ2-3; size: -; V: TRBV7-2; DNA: TGTGCCAGCAGCCCACCGCCCGCCACAGATACGCAGTATTTT; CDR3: CASSPPPATDTQYF
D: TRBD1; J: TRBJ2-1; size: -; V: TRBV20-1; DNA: TGCAGTGCTAGAGGATTCCCCCCGGGACAGTACTACAATGAGCAGTTCTTC; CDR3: CSARGFPPGQYYNEQFF
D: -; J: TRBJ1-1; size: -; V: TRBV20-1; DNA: TGCAGTGCTAGAGATCAGGCGAGGATAGCGAACACTGAAGCTTTCTTT; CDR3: CSARDQARIANTEAFF
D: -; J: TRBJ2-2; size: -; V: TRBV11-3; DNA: TGTGCCAGCAGCTATGGGACACTATCTAACACCGGGGAGCTGTTTTTT; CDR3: CASSYGTLSNTGELFF
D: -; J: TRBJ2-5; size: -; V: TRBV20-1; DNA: TGCAGTGTTAGGAAAGGAACCTACCAAGAGACCCAGTACTTC; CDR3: CSVRKGTYQETQYF
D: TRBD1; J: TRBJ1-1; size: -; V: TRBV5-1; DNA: TGCGCCAGCAGCGCAAGACAGGGGTGGACTGAAGCTTTCTTT; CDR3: CASSARQGWTEAFF
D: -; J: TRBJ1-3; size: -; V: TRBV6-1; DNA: TGTGCCAGCAGAGGGGACTCTGGAAACACCATATATTTT; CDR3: CASRGDSGNTIYF
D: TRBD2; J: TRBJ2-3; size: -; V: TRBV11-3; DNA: TGTGCCAGCAGCCTCGCGGGAGAAACAGATACGCAGTATTTT; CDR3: CASSLAGETDTQYF
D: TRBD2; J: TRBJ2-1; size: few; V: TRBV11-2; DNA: TGTGCCAGCAGCTTAGCGGGGGGGGCGTGGGGTTACAATGAGCAGTTCTTC; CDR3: CASSLAGGAWGYNEQFF
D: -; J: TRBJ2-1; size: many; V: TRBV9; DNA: TGTGCCAGCAGCATGACTAGTACGTCCTACAATGAGCAGTTCTTC; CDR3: CASSMTSTSYNEQFF
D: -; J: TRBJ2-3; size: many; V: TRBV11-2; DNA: TGTGCCAGCAGCTTCGGCCTACTCACAGATACGCAGTATTTT; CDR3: CASSFGLLTDTQYF
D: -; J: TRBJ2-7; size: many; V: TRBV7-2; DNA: TGTGCCAGCAGCTTGAGCAGTTCCTACGAGCAGTACTTC; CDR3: CASSLSSSYEQYF
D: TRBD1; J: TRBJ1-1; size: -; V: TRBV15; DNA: TGTGCCACCAGCAGGACAGGGGGCCTGGACACTGAAGCTTTCTTT; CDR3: CATSRTGGLDTEAFF
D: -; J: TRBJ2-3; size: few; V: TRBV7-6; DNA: TGTGCCAGCAGCGGGGGTGGAGATACGCAGTATTTT; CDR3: CASSGGGDTQYF
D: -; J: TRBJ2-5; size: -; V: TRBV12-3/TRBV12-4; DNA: TGTGCCAGCAGTCTCAGACTAGTCGGGGTCACACAAGAGACCCAGTACTTC; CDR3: CASSLRLVGVTQETQYF
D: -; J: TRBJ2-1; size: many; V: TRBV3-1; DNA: TGTGCCAGCAGCCTACTGGTTAATGAGCAGTTCTTC; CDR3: CASSLLVNEQFF
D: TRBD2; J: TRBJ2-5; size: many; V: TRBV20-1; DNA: TGCAGTGCTAGCCCCTGGGGCGGGAGTCCGGGAGAGACCCAGTACTTC; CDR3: CSASPWGGSPGETQYF
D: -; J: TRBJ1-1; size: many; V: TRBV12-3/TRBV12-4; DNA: TGTGCCAGCACCCCAAGCGCTGAAGCTTTCTTT; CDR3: CASTPSAEAFF
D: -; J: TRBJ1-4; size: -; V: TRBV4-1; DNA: TGCGCCAGCAGCGTCGGGGACGGGGAAAAACTGTTTTTT; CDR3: CASSVGDGEKLFF
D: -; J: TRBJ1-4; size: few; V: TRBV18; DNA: TGTGCCAGCTCACAAGGACCCCCCTCTCCAACTAATGAAAAACTGTTTTTT; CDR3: CASSQGPPSPTNEKLFF
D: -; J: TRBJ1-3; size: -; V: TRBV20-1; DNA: TGCAGTGCGCGGAATTCTGGAAACACCATATATTTT; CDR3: CSARNSGNTIYF
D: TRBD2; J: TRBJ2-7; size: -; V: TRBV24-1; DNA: TGTGCCACCAACCACCCTAGCGGGCACATCTCCTACGAGCAGTACTTC; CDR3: CATNHPSGHISYEQYF
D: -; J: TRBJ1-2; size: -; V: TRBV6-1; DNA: TGTGCCAGCAGTCCCCAAACAGGGCTAGGCGGCTACACCTTC; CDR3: CASSPQTGLGGYTF
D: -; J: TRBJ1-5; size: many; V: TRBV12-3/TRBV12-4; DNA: TGTGCCAGCAGTCCCTCCGGGGGGGGGTGGAGCAATCAGCCCCAGCATTTT; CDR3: CASSPSGGGWSNQPQHF